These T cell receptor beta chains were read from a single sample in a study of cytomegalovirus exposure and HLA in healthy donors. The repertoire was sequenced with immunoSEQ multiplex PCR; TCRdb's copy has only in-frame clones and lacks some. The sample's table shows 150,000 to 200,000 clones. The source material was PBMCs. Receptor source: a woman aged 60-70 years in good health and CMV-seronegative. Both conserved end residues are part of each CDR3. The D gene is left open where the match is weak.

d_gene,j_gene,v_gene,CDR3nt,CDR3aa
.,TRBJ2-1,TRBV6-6,TGTGCCTCAGCCAGGGAGGTCAACTACAATGAGCAGTTCTTC,CASAREVNYNEQFF
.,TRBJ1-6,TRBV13,TGTGCCAGCAGCTTAGTTGAAATGGCTTCACCCCTCCACTTT,CASSLVEMASPLHF
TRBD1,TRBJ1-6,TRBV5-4,TGTGCCAGCAGCTGGGACAGGTCCAATTCACCCCTCCACTTT,CASSWDRSNSPLHF
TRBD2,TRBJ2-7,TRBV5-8,TGTGCCAGCAGCTTATTTCTAGCGGTGCCCTACGAGCAGTACTTC,CASSLFLAVPYEQYF
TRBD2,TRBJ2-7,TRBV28,TGTGCCAGCAGAGCGGGGGGCTCCTACGAGCAGTACTTC,CASRAGGSYEQYF
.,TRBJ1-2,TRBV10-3,TGTGCCACCCAGAGTGGGACACTCAACAAATATGGCTACACCTTC,CATQSGTLNKYGYTF
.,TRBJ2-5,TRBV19,TGTGCCAGTAGTATAGAGCAGGGTGGGTGGGAGACCCAGTACTTC,CASSIEQGGWETQYF
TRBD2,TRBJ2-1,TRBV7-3,TGTGCCAGCAGCTTCACTAGCGGGAACCCCGGGAATGAGCAGTTCTTC,CASSFTSGNPGNEQFF
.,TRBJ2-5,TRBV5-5,TGTGCCAGCAGCCCTCAGGGAGGGGGAGAGACCCAGTACTTC,CASSPQGGGETQYF
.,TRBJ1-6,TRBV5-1,TGCGCCAGCAGCTTGGGACAGAGCTCACCCCTCCACTTT,CASSLGQSSPLHF
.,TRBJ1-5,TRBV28,TGTGCCAGCGTCCGGAGCCTTTATAGCAATCAGCCCCAGCATTTT,CASVRSLYSNQPQHF